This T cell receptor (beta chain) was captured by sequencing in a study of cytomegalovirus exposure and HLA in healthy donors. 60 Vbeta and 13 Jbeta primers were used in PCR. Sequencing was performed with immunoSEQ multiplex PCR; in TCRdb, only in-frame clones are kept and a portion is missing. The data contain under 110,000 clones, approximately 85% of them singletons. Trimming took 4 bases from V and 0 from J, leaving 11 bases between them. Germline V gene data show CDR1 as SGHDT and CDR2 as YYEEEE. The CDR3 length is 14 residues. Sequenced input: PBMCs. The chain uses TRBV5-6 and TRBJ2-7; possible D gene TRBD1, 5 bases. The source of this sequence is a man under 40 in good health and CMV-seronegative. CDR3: CASSGRQYSYEQYF. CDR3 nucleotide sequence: TGTGCCAGCAGCGGTAGACAGTACTCCTACGAGCAGTACTTC.